The present entry profiles one TCR beta chain with its context. The sample is drawn from a study of blood T cell repertoires in COVID-19. This CDR3 is 13 amino acids long. Trimming cost V 3 bases and J 8 bases; bases outside gene matches: 3. Profiling relied on immunoSEQ multiplex PCR, and the TCRdb table lists in-frame clones only, not all of them. The table has about 150,000 clones, roughly 84% seen once; the top ten hold roughly 9.8%. The clonotype was recovered from a woman aged 45-65 years with acute or convalescent COVID-19. The rearrangement joins TRBV12-3 or TRBV12-4 to TRBJ1-2; 10 bases line up with TRBD1. The sequenced sample consisted of peripheral blood. As DNA, the CDR3 is TGTGCCAGCAGTTTCGGGGACAGGGGAGGCTACACCTTC. As protein: CASSFGDRGGYTF.